The 3 T cell receptor beta chains given below trace back to one sample, sequenced in a study. A single record per CDR3 protein comes from TCRdb applying MiXCR to the RT-PCR reads. The table has around 700,000 distinct CDR3 sequences, 12% to 15% seen once. Sequencing was performed on memory CD4+ T cells from blood. These receptors originate from a female donor in good health, serving as a healthy control.

Only a few counts were recorded for this clonotype. The chain links TRBV20-1 to TRBJ2-5; D is undetermined. V was clipped by 6 bases and J by 2 bases, with 13 bases between them. Germline V CDR1 and CDR2: DFQATT, SNEGSKA (reference sequence). The CDR3 contains 13 residues. The CDR3 nucleotides are TGCAGTGCCCCATCAGGACCTCAAGAGACCCAGTACTTC. Translation: CSAPSGPQETQYF.

The CDR3 DNA reads TGCAGTGCCCCCCCCGGGGGGACAGGGGATGAAAAACTGTTTTTT. Protein product: CSAPPGGTGDEKLFF. This rearrangement joins TRBV20-1 to TRBJ1-4, with 10 bases matching TRBD1. CDR1 DFQATT and CDR2 SNEGSKA come from the germline V gene (reference sequence). Unmatched junction bases numbered 10, after V lost 6 bases and J lost 6 bases. The CDR3 is made up of 15 amino acids.

This chain links TRBV5-1 with TRBJ1-1, with a possible D match to TRBD1 (5 bases). Trimming removed 4 bases from V and 3 bases from J, with 16 bases in between. This CDR3 comprises 15 residues. Germline values: CDR1 SGHRS, CDR2 YFSETQ. DNA for the CDR3: TGCGCCAGCAGCCAGAATCCAACAGGCGACACTGAAGCTTTCTTT. This codes for CASSQNPTGDTEAFF.